This T cell receptor (beta chain) was identified during a study of shared T cell receptors in the human thymus. Here immunoSEQ multiplex PCR was the method, and the copy in TCRdb shows in-frame clones only, minus some. The profile shows 540,000 or so clones, about 84% of them singletons. In addition, the sample was reused for a study of human thymus T cells. That investigation notes: Resected material from corrective heart surgery provided the thymus tissue analysed.

This clonotype originated in a boy in the first two years of life with a congenital heart defect. The sample was thymocytes.

Written as DNA, the CDR3 is TGCAGCGTTGATAGGGGGTCGTACGAGCAGTACTTC. As protein: CSVDRGSYEQYF. V usage is TRBV29-1 and J usage is TRBJ2-5; D may be TRBD1 (6 bases). The end of the DNA fits TRBJ2-7 better, so the J call may be wrong. The CDR3 has 12 residues. Germline values: CDR1 SQVTM, CDR2 ANQGSEA.